Listed below are T cell receptor beta chains from one sample, sequenced in a study of read filtering for tumor transcriptome and immune sequencing. TCRdb used MiXCR to reprocess the reads, holding one entry per CDR3 protein. Among approximately 90,000 distinct CDR3 sequences, approximately 13% were seen once, and the ten largest hold about 16%. What was sequenced was a population of CD138-negative cells sorted from bone marrow. Receptors originate from a donor aged 40 or older with multiple myeloma. The CDR3 runs from the conserved cysteine through the conserved F or W. Fields, in order: clone size, J gene, D gene, V gene, CDR3 DNA, CDR3 protein. A D gene is named only where the DNA matches it firmly. Clone size is not always given. Where it is, it says once, few, many or a class for expanded clones.

size: many
J: TRBJ1-5
D: -
V: TRBV2
DNA: TGTGCCAGCAGTGAAGTCCCGCCGGGACCTTCGCGCAGTGGGCCCCAGCATTTT
CDR3: CASSEVPPGPSRSGPQHF

size: many
J: TRBJ2-7
D: -
V: TRBV5-1
DNA: TGCGCCAGCAGCTTAAGGGCTAGCGTCAACAACGAGCAGTACTTC
CDR3: CASSLRASVNNEQYF

size: -
J: TRBJ2-3
D: TRBD2
V: TRBV5-1
DNA: TGCGCCAGCAGCTTGGGACTAGCTGCCACAGATACGCAGTATTTT
CDR3: CASSLGLAATDTQYF

size: many
J: TRBJ2-5
D: -
V: TRBV11-2
DNA: TGTGCCAGCAGCTTAATCGGGAGCGGAGAGACCCAGTACTTC
CDR3: CASSLIGSGETQYF

size: few
J: TRBJ2-5
D: -
V: TRBV29-1
DNA: TGCAGCGTTGGGAACTTCCAAGAGACCCAGTACTTC
CDR3: CSVGNFQETQYF

size: many
J: TRBJ2-5
D: TRBD1
V: TRBV5-1
DNA: TGCGCCAGCACTTCCGGACAGGGTGGGCAAGAGACCCAGTACTTC
CDR3: CASTSGQGGQETQYF

size: many
J: TRBJ1-1
D: -
V: TRBV29-1
DNA: TGCAGCGCCGGCCCTAGACAGGCTGAAGCTTTCTTT
CDR3: CSAGPRQAEAFF

size: many
J: TRBJ2-1
D: TRBD2
V: TRBV27
DNA: TGTGCCAGCAGTTTGGCGAGCGGGAGTATTCCCCATTACAATGAGCAGTTCTTC
CDR3: CASSLASGSIPHYNEQFF

size: many
J: TRBJ2-2
D: -
V: TRBV29-1
DNA: TGCAGCGTTGAAGGGACAGCGGTCTCCGGGGAGCTGTTTTTT
CDR3: CSVEGTAVSGELFF

size: -
J: TRBJ2-7
D: TRBD1
V: TRBV20-1
DNA: TGCAGTGCTGAGAACCGGGACAGCGCCTACGAGCAGTACTTC
CDR3: CSAENRDSAYEQYF

size: many
J: TRBJ2-7
D: -
V: TRBV30
DNA: TGTGCCTGGAGTGGCGGGGACAGCTACGAGCAGTACTTC
CDR3: CAWSGGDSYEQYF

size: -
J: TRBJ2-3
D: -
V: TRBV20-1
DNA: TGCAGTGCTGGGAAGACAGCCAAGTCAGATACGCAGTATTTT
CDR3: CSAGKTAKSDTQYF

size: few
J: TRBJ2-1
D: -
V: TRBV11-2
DNA: TGTGCCAGCAGCTTGGGGTACAGTTCGAATGAGCAGTTCTTC
CDR3: CASSLGYSSNEQFF

size: many
J: TRBJ2-1
D: -
V: TRBV5-1
DNA: TGCGCCAGCAGCTTGAGTCAGGGGAATAATGAGCAGTTCTTC
CDR3: CASSLSQGNNEQFF

size: many
J: TRBJ2-5
D: TRBD2
V: TRBV20-1
DNA: TGCAGTGCTAGGGCCGGGACTAGTCAAGAGACCCAGTACTTC
CDR3: CSARAGTSQETQYF

size: many
J: TRBJ1-5
D: TRBD1
V: TRBV20-1
DNA: TGCAGTGCTAGAGATATTGCAGGGGGCTACAATCAGCCCCAGCATTTT
CDR3: CSARDIAGGYNQPQHF

size: many
J: TRBJ1-2
D: -
V: TRBV7-9
DNA: TGTGCCAGCAGCCCACCCGGGACGAGACACCCAGGCTACACCTTC
CDR3: CASSPPGTRHPGYTF

size: many
J: TRBJ2-3
D: -
V: TRBV7-9
DNA: TGTGCCAGCATCGTTATGGGGGCAGATACGCAGTATTTT
CDR3: CASIVMGADTQYF

size: many
J: TRBJ2-7
D: -
V: TRBV19
DNA: TGTGCCAGTAGTATTGGCGGGCGAGCCTACGAGCAGTACTTC
CDR3: CASSIGGRAYEQYF

size: -
J: TRBJ1-1
D: TRBD1
V: TRBV4-1
DNA: TGCGCCAGCAGCCAGCCAGGGGGGAGCACTGAAGCTTTCTTT
CDR3: CASSQPGGSTEAFF

size: many
J: TRBJ2-3
D: TRBD1
V: TRBV12-3/TRBV12-4
DNA: TGTGCCAGCAGTATAACGACAGGGGGCTTCACAGATACGCAGTATTTT
CDR3: CASSITTGGFTDTQYF

size: many
J: TRBJ2-1
D: -
V: TRBV5-6
DNA: TGTGCCAGCAGCCTTGCTATTGAGCAGTTCTTC
CDR3: CASSLAIEQFF

size: many
J: TRBJ1-2
D: -
V: TRBV14
DNA: TGTGCCAGCAGCCAAGACAGAAACTATGGCTACACCTTC
CDR3: CASSQDRNYGYTF

size: many
J: TRBJ1-1
D: -
V: TRBV5-1
DNA: TGCGCCAGCAGCTTTACAGGGCCCGGCCTGAACACTGAAGCTTTCTTT
CDR3: CASSFTGPGLNTEAFF

size: many
J: TRBJ1-5
D: -
V: TRBV5-1
DNA: TGCGCCAGCAGCCCCGGGGAATTTAGCAATCAGCCCCAGCATTTT
CDR3: CASSPGEFSNQPQHF

size: few
J: TRBJ2-5
D: TRBD2
V: TRBV2
DNA: TGTGCCAGCAGTCTAATGACTAGCGGGAGTGAGACCCAGTACTTC
CDR3: CASSLMTSGSETQYF

size: many
J: TRBJ2-3
D: -
V: TRBV7-9
DNA: TGTGCCAGCAGCCCTTCCTGGGGCACAGATACGCAGTATTTT
CDR3: CASSPSWGTDTQYF

size: many
J: TRBJ2-5
D: TRBD2
V: TRBV11-2
DNA: TGTGCCAGCAGTCGAGCGGGAGGTTGGGAGACCCAGTACTTC
CDR3: CASSRAGGWETQYF

size: many
J: TRBJ1-1
D: TRBD1
V: TRBV20-1
DNA: TGCAGTGCTAGTTTCAGGGGGGCTGAAGCTTTCTTT
CDR3: CSASFRGAEAFF

size: many
J: TRBJ2-3
D: -
V: TRBV7-2
DNA: TGTGCCAGCAGCTTAGACCTGGGCGCGACCACAGATACGCAGTATTTT
CDR3: CASSLDLGATTDTQYF

size: many
J: TRBJ2-3
D: -
V: TRBV10-3
DNA: TGTGCCATCAGTGGGACTACCTCCACAGATACGCAGTATTTT
CDR3: CAISGTTSTDTQYF

size: many
J: TRBJ2-3
D: TRBD1
V: TRBV5-1
DNA: TGCGCCAGCTCCGGGACAGGGTTTGTAGATACGCAGTATTTT
CDR3: CASSGTGFVDTQYF

size: few
J: TRBJ2-1
D: TRBD1
V: TRBV30
DNA: TGTGCATATGGGACAGACTACAATGAGCAGTTCTTC
CDR3: CAYGTDYNEQFF

size: -
J: TRBJ2-3
D: -
V: TRBV2
DNA: TGTGCCAGCAGCTTAGGGACCCGGCAAGATACGCAGTATTTT
CDR3: CASSLGTRQDTQYF

size: few
J: TRBJ1-1
D: -
V: TRBV2
DNA: TGTGCCAGCAGTGACACCTTTCGCGCTTTCTTT
CDR3: CASSDTFRAFF

size: many
J: TRBJ2-5
D: -
V: TRBV20-1
DNA: TGCAGTGCTGTGCTATTGCGGGGCTTAGAGACCCAGTACTTC
CDR3: CSAVLLRGLETQYF

size: many
J: TRBJ2-3
D: TRBD2
V: TRBV19
DNA: TGTGCCACCGGACTAGCGGGAGCAGATACGCAGTATTTT
CDR3: CATGLAGADTQYF

size: many
J: TRBJ2-1
D: TRBD2
V: TRBV29-1
DNA: TGCAGCGCGTCCGGCCCCGCGGGAGGACGTAATGAGCAGTTCTTC
CDR3: CSASGPAGGRNEQFF

size: -
J: TRBJ2-2
D: -
V: TRBV29-1
DNA: TGCAGCGTTGAAGGGACGGGGAACACCGGGGAGCTGTTTTTT
CDR3: CSVEGTGNTGELFF

size: -
J: TRBJ2-5
D: -
V: TRBV12-3/TRBV12-4
DNA: TGTGCCAGCAGTAACATCAGAACCCAGTACTTC
CDR3: CASSNIRTQYF

size: many
J: TRBJ1-4
D: -
V: TRBV28
DNA: TGTGCCAGCAGTTTACGGGATGAAAAACTGTTTTTT
CDR3: CASSLRDEKLFF

size: -
J: TRBJ2-1
D: -
V: TRBV5-1
DNA: TGCGCCAGCAGCCCCGGACAGAGTTACAATGAGCGGTTCTTC
CDR3: CASSPGQSYNERFF

size: many
J: TRBJ2-1
D: TRBD2
V: TRBV18
DNA: TGTGCCAGCTCACCAAGGACTAGCGGGAGGGTGTACAATGAGCAGTTCTTC
CDR3: CASSPRTSGRVYNEQFF

size: -
J: TRBJ2-7
D: -
V: TRBV4-1
DNA: TGCGCCAGCAGCCAAGGAGAAAACCTCCTACGAGCGCAGTACTTC
CDR3: CASSQGENLLRAQYF

size: many
J: TRBJ2-3
D: -
V: TRBV4-1
DNA: TGCGCCAGCAGCCACCCCTTGAAGTCGAGGGGGGTAGAGACAGATACGCAGTATTTT
CDR3: CASSHPLKSRGVETDTQYF

size: many
J: TRBJ1-4
D: -
V: TRBV5-1
DNA: TGCGCCAGCGCAGCGGAGGATGAAAAACTGTTTTTT
CDR3: CASAAEDEKLFF

size: many
J: TRBJ2-2
D: -
V: TRBV20-1
DNA: TGCAGTGCTAGCGAACCGAACACCGGGGAGCTGTTTTTT
CDR3: CSASEPNTGELFF

size: many
J: TRBJ2-5
D: -
V: TRBV29-1
DNA: TGCAGCGCCGGACGGGGGGCGGAAGAGACCCAGTACTTC
CDR3: CSAGRGAEETQYF

size: many
J: TRBJ2-1
D: -
V: TRBV7-9
DNA: TGTGCCAGCAGCTTCACTGAAATGTATGAGCAGTTCTTC
CDR3: CASSFTEMYEQFF